The TCR beta chain described here comes from a study of blood T cell repertoires in COVID-19 (dated by TCRdb to the early 2020s). Background for the entire study: The collaborator samples originated in the United States, Italy and Spain and spanned the acute and convalescent phases of COVID-19. The prospective study material was composed of cDNA or gDNA derived from T cells, B-cell-depleted T cells, or PBMCs. The dataset comprised deeply sampled blood TCRbeta repertoires from subjects exposed to, actively infected with, or recovered from COVID-19. The repertoires were released in a freely available public database meant as a resource for research on the immune response to SARS-CoV-2. The samples were drawn from two sources: the first 160 participants of the ongoing ImmuneRACE study, and 1,000 to 1,500 subjects contributed by 6 global collaborators. The sample metadata nearly always contained a de-identified subject ID, COVID-19 status, age in years and sex. Where HLA class I and class II types were available, the types were taken from metadata supplied by the sample provider, not from assay-based typing.

Via the germline V gene, CDR1 is MNHNS and CDR2 SASEGT. Trimming removed 0 bases from V and 5 bases from J, leaving 13 bases between the germline ends. Reading from cysteine to phenylalanine, the CDR3 counts 15 amino acids. Just the 45-base CDR3 DNA is kept, in frame starting at base 1. Collaborating institutions collected whole blood in K2EDTA tubes following their own protocols. For TCRbeta analysis, collaborator samples were shipped as frozen whole blood, as isolated PBMCs, or as DNA extracted from either sample type. The investigation overall reported the following: How much clinical and demographic metadata was included differed by source and by participant, and the metadata was provided uncurated.

TCRbeta CDR3 regions were amplified from genomic DNA by means of the immunoSEQ Assay, a bias-controlled multiplex PCR. The authors' pipeline ran thus. The number of nucleated cells in each sample was estimated from the amplification of reference gene primers within the assay. To quantify the absolute abundance of each unique TCRbeta CDR3 rearrangement, sequence reads were collapsed and filtered. For each sample, productive Simpson clonality was calculated by taking the square root of Simpson's diversity index across productive rearrangements. TCRdb mirrors the immuneACCESS table, restricted to in-frame sequences. Some clones are absent from its copies; in checked studies, under half trace to an unresolved V gene, and the reason for the others is unknown. That table is the source of V, J and clone size, and D and trimming were worked out from the DNA. In all, the sample holds roughly 700,000 clones, and approximately 90% of those were seen once. The top ten hold about 0.24% of the sample.

This clone was counted a few times. Its binding antigen is unknown. Within one base of it there is no much larger clone, and no base qualities were kept. The material sequenced was peripheral blood. The rearrangement joined TRBV6-1 to TRBJ1-2; a tentative D match to TRBD1 spans 6 bases. This clonotype was sampled from a woman aged 18-29 years with acute or convalescent COVID-19. The CDR3 in this case is CASSEAAGEGYGYTF. In nucleotides, the sequence is TGTGCCAGCAGTGAAGCTGCAGGGGAAGGGTATGGCTACACCTTC.